The rows below give T cell receptor beta chains drawn from one sample of a study of T cell responses to AZD1222 COVID-19 vaccine. Data came from immunoSEQ multiplex PCR; TCRdb stores just in-frame clones and leaves some out. The sample lists around 150,000 clones; 92% were seen once. Source: peripheral blood, taken 28 days after the second AZD1222 dose. Receptors were obtained from an adult who received the AZD1222 COVID-19 vaccine. CDR3s include the opening cysteine and the closing phenylalanine or tryptophan. The order of the fields is V gene, D gene, J gene, clone size, CDR3 DNA, CDR3 protein. A D gene is named only where the DNA matches it firmly. The listing skips clone size in some rows; elsewhere it reads once, few, many or a size class.

TRBV7-2	NA	TRBJ2-1	NA	TGTGCCAGCAGCCCCCGACCCTTCTGGGGGCGGGATAATGAGCAGTTCTTC	CASSPRPFWGRDNEQFF
TRBV25-1	NA	TRBJ1-1	once	TGTGCCAGCAGTGAATATTCGAGGGTGATCACTGAAGCTTTCTTT	CASSEYSRVITEAFF
TRBV27	NA	TRBJ2-7	NA	TGTGCCAGCAGTTTAAGTCGTACCTACGAGCAGTACTTC	CASSLSRTYEQYF
TRBV4-1	TRBD1	TRBJ2-3	few	TGCGCCAGCCAGGGGGCAGATACGCAGTATTTT	CASQGADTQYF
TRBV14	NA	TRBJ2-7	NA	TGTGCCAGCAGCCAAGACTGGAACAGGGACGAGCAGTACTTC	CASSQDWNRDEQYF
TRBV21-1	NA	TRBJ1-2	NA	TGTGCCAGCAGCGGCACCCGGGACGGGAACTATGGCTACACCTTC	CASSGTRDGNYGYTF
TRBV5-4	TRBD2	TRBJ2-1	NA	TGTGCCAGCAGCACTAGCGGGAGGGCCAATGAGCAGTTCTTC	CASSTSGRANEQFF
TRBV24-1	NA	TRBJ2-7	NA	TGTGCCACCAGTGATAGCGGCTCCTACGAGCAGTACTTC	CATSDSGSYEQYF
TRBV7-9	NA	TRBJ2-3	NA	TGTGCCAGCAGCTTTGAGGGTGAGACAGATACGCAGTATTTT	CASSFEGETDTQYF
TRBV15	TRBD1	TRBJ1-1	NA	TGTGCCACCAGCAGGGACAGGGGCTGGACCCCTGAAGCTTTCTTT	CATSRDRGWTPEAFF
TRBV29-1	TRBD1	TRBJ1-4	NA	TGCAGCGTTGCCGACAGGGGGACTAATGAAAAACTGTTTTTT	CSVADRGTNEKLFF
TRBV5-1	NA	TRBJ1-6	NA	TGCGCCAGCAGCCCGGGGACGGGTAATTCACCCCTCCACTTT	CASSPGTGNSPLHF
TRBV7-9	NA	TRBJ2-7	NA	TGTGCCAGCAGTCCGCTTGGACAGATCTACGAGCAGTACTTC	CASSPLGQIYEQYF
TRBV12-3/TRBV12-4	NA	TRBJ1-2	NA	TGTGCCAGCAGTCTCCAGAATAACTATGGCTACACCTTC	CASSLQNNYGYTF
TRBV11-2	TRBD2	TRBJ2-2	NA	TGTGCCAGCAGTCACCGACTAGCGGATCCCGGGGAGCTGTTTTTT	CASSHRLADPGELFF
TRBV28	NA	TRBJ2-2	NA	TGTGCCAGCCGACGGGAGCCTACCGGGGAGCTGTTTTTT	CASRREPTGELFF
TRBV4-3	TRBD1	TRBJ1-3	NA	TGCGCCAGCAGCCAAGATGTAGGGGGCGGCTCTGGAAACACCATATATTTT	CASSQDVGGGSGNTIYF
TRBV6-1	NA	TRBJ1-3	NA	TGTGCCAGCAGTGAAGCGAGAGGGGGCTCTGGAAACACCATATATTTT	CASSEARGGSGNTIYF
TRBV5-1	TRBD2	TRBJ2-7	NA	TGCGCCAGCAGCAGGTCGGGACTAGCGGGCCGTACGGGGCAGTACTTC	CASSRSGLAGRTGQYF
TRBV5-1	NA	TRBJ1-5	few	TGCGCCAGCAGCCCCACAGGGCTCAATCAGCCCCAGCATTTT	CASSPTGLNQPQHF
TRBV12-3/TRBV12-4	TRBD1	TRBJ1-1	NA	TGTGCCAGCAGCGGACAGGGTGAAGCTTTCTTT	CASSGQGEAFF
TRBV15	NA	TRBJ1-4	once	TGTGCCACCAGCAGAGATATGGCTAATGAAAAACTGTTTTTT	CATSRDMANEKLFF
TRBV24-1	NA	TRBJ1-3	NA	TGTGCCACCAGTGATTCCCGGGGCTCTGGAAACACCATATATTTT	CATSDSRGSGNTIYF
TRBV6-5	NA	TRBJ2-7	NA	TGTGCCAGCTCCATAGAATACCCCTACGAGCAGTACTTC	CASSIEYPYEQYF
TRBV7-9	NA	TRBJ2-7	NA	TGTGCCAGCAGGCCGCCGGAGATGTTCTACGAGCAGTACTTC	CASRPPEMFYEQYF
TRBV5-5	NA	TRBJ2-7	few	TGTGCCAGCAGCTTGAGTATCAGGGAATACGAGCAGTACTTC	CASSLSIREYEQYF
TRBV5-1	NA	TRBJ1-2	NA	TGCGCCAGCAGCTTATATGGGGGAAATGGCTACACCTTC	CASSLYGGNGYTF
TRBV21-1	NA	TRBJ2-3	NA	TGTGCCAGCAGCACCTGCATCCGGGACCTAGAAAGGGTAGATACGCAGTATTTT	CASSTCIRDLERVDTQYF
TRBV12-3/TRBV12-4	NA	TRBJ2-3	NA	TGTGCCAGCAGTTCAAGAGATACGCAGTATTTT	CASSSRDTQYF
TRBV5-1	NA	TRBJ1-1	NA	TGCGCCAGCAGCTTGGAGCCAGGGACCACTGAAGCTTTCTTT	CASSLEPGTTEAFF
TRBV6-5	TRBD1	TRBJ1-1	NA	TGTGCCAGCAGTTGGCAGGGGGCGGCGAACACTGAAGCTTTCTTT	CASSWQGAANTEAFF
TRBV3-1/TRBV3-2	TRBD1	TRBJ1-5	NA	TGTGCCAGCAGCCAAGATGGACAGGGGCATCAGCCCCAGCATTTT	CASSQDGQGHQPQHF
TRBV12-5	NA	TRBJ1-1	NA	TGTGCTAGTGGTTTGGCGTCAGACATGGGGACTGAAGCTTTCTTT	CASGLASDMGTEAFF
TRBV5-5	NA	TRBJ2-3	NA	TGTGCCAGCAGCTTGGTACAGGGGGGGGCAGATACGCAGTATTTT	CASSLVQGGADTQYF
TRBV28	TRBD1	TRBJ1-2	NA	TGTGCCAGCAGACTTACAGGGGCTTCTAACTATGGCTACACCTTC	CASRLTGASNYGYTF
TRBV30	NA	TRBJ1-2	NA	TGTGCCTGGAGTGTAATCAGGGTTGGGTATGGCTACACCTTC	CAWSVIRVGYGYTF
TRBV7-9	TRBD1	TRBJ2-1	NA	TGTGCCAGCAGCTTGGGGCAGGGGGCGAATGAGCAGTTCTTC	CASSLGQGANEQFF
TRBV5-4	NA	TRBJ2-3	NA	TGTGCCAGCAGCTTCCTGGGAGATACGCAGTATTTT	CASSFLGDTQYF
TRBV28	NA	TRBJ1-1	once	TGTGCCAGCAGTTTGGAACCCGACCTGGCCCGTGAAGCTTTCTTT	CASSLEPDLAREAFF
TRBV4-3	TRBD1	TRBJ1-2	NA	TGCGCCAGCAGCCGCCGAATCGGACAGGGGTACTATGGCTACACCTTC	CASSRRIGQGYYGYTF
TRBV6-5	NA	TRBJ1-2	NA	TGTGCCACAGCGGACAGTGCTAACTATGGCTACACCTTC	CATADSANYGYTF
TRBV19	NA	TRBJ1-5	NA	TGTGCCAGTAGTAGGGGGGTTCATCAGCCCCAGCATTTT	CASSRGVHQPQHF
TRBV19	NA	TRBJ2-7	NA	TGTGCCAGTAGTATAGCAGGTGGCAGCTCCTACGAGCAGTACTTC	CASSIAGGSSYEQYF
TRBV2	TRBD1	TRBJ1-5	NA	TGTGCCAGCAGGGGACAGGGAAACCAGCCCCAGCATTTT	CASRGQGNQPQHF
TRBV27	TRBD1	TRBJ1-3	NA	TGTGCCAGCAGTCAGATCGGACAGGGCTCTGGAAACACCATATATTTT	CASSQIGQGSGNTIYF
TRBV9	NA	TRBJ2-5	NA	TGTGCCAGCAGCGTAGGGCTATACAGTTATCAAGAGACCCAGTACTTC	CASSVGLYSYQETQYF
TRBV19	NA	TRBJ1-5	NA	TGTGCCAGTAGTATTGGTAGGGGTAGCAATCAGCCCCAGCATTTT	CASSIGRGSNQPQHF
TRBV11-2	TRBD1	TRBJ1-2	NA	TGTGCCAGCAGCGCAACCAGGGGGGATGGCTACACCTTC	CASSATRGDGYTF
TRBV7-3	NA	TRBJ2-2	NA	TGTGCCAGCAGCCCTGGATCCCACACGGGCACCGGGGAGCTGTTTTTT	CASSPGSHTGTGELFF
TRBV6-6	NA	TRBJ2-5	NA	TGTGCCAGCAGTTATGGAGAGACCCAGTACTTC	CASSYGETQYF
TRBV10-3	TRBD2	TRBJ2-1	few	TGTGCCATCAGTGGGACGGGACTAGCGGGAGATGAGCAGTTCTTC	CAISGTGLAGDEQFF